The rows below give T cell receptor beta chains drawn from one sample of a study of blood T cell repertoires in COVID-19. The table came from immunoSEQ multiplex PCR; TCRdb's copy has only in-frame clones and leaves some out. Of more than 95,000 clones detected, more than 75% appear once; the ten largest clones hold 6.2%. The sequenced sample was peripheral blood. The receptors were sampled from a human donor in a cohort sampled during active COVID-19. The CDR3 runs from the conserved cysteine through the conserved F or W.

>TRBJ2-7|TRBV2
CASRSETYEQYF
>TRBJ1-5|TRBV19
CASKNDRDNQPQHF
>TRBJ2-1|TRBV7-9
CASSLEIGSSYNEQFF
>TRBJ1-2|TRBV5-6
CASSLDRGRPYGYTF
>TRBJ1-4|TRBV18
CASSLRQGNEKLFF
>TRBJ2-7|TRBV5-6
CASSLLIRSGRSGSRF
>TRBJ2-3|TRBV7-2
CASSSDSGGASWGQYF
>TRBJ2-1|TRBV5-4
CASSLARVSSYNEQFF
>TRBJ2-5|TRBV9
CASSVGVGGWGDQETQYF
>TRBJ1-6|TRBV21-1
CASSKTSDSSYNSPLHF
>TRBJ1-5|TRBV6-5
CAGGQGKWRPQHF
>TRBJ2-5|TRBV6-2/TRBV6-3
CASSRDRQETQYF
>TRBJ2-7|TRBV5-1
CASSPGWSIEQYF
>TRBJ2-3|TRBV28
CASSPITDTQYF
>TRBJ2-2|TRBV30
CAWRSPWSRGFTGELFF
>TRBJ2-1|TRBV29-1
CSGRGVADYNEQFF
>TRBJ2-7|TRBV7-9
CASSLENRAGSF
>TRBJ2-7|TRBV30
CAWSTGGSYEQYF
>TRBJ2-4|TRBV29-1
CSVTPGQGYDIQYF
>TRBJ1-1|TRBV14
CASSQNGRAGDF
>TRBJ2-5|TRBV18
CASSFDQETQYF
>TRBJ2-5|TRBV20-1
CSGLVGETQYF
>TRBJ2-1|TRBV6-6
CASSYGQHNEQFF
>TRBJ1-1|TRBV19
CASSGQMNTEAFF
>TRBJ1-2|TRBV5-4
CASSSFKRGDYGYTF
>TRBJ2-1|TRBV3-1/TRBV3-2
CASSPLGRNDEQFF
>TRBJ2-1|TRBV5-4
CASSLGGASSYNEQFF
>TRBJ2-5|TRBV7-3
CASSLDGSGGRPGTQYF
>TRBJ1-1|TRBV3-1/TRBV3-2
CASSPQSGDSLGNTEAFF
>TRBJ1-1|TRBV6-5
CASSRSPEWSTEAFF
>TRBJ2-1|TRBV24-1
CATSEGGSYNEQFF
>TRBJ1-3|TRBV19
CASSKGQPGSGNTIYF
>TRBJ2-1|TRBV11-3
CASSFAGTGNNEQFF
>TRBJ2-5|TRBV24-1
CATSVGREETQYF
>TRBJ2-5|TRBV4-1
CASSQDQAGGPRETQYF
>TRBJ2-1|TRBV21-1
CASSNDRGLNNEQFF
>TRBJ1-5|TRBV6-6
CASRPGQVTQPQHF
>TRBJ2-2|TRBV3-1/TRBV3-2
CASSQYLMVGTGGDTGELFF
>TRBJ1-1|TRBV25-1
CASSRRGEVAEAFF
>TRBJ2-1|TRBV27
CASSRGLAFSYNEQFF
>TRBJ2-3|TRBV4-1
CASSQDSYGTSGRASTDTQYF
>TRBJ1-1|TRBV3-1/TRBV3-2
CASSPTRVDGAFF
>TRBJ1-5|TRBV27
CASRTGQGPSNQPQHF
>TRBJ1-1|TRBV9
CASSVATGGRSFF
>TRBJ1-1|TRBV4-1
CASSRDSYTEAFF
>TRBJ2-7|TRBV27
CASSLSDRGHEQYF
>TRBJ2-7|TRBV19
CASNPTGRSGEQYF